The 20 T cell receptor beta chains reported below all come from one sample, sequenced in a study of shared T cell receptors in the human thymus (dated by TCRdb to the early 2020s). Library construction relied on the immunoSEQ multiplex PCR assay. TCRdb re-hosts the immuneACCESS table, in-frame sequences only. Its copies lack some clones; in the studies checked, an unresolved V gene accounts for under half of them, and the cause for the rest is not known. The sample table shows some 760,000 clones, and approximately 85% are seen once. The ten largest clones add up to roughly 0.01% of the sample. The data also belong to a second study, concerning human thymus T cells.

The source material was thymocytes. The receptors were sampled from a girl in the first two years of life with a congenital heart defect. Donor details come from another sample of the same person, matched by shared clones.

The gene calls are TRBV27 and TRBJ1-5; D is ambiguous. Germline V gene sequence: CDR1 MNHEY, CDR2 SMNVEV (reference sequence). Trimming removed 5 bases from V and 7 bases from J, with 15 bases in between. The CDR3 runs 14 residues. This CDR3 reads CASSTDRGGQPQHF. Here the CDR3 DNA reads TGTGCCAGCAGTACAGACCGAGGAGGACAGCCCCAGCATTTT.

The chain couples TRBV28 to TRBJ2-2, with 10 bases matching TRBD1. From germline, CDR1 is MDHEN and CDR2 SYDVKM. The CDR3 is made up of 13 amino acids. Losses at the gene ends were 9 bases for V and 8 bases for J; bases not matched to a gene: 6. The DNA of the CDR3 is TGTGCCAGTGACAGGGGGCGGAGGGGGGAGCTGTTTTTT. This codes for CASDRGRRGELFF.

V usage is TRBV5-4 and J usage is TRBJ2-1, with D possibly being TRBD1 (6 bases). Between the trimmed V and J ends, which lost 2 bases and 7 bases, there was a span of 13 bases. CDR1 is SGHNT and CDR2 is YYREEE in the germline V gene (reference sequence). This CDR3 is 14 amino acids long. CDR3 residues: CASSFTGNQNEQFF. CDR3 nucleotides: TGTGCCAGCAGCTTCACAGGGAATCAGAATGAGCAGTTCTTC.

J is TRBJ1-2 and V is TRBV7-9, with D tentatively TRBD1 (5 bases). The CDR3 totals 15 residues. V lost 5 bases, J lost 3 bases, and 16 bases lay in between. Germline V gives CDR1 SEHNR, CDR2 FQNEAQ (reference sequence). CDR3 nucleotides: TGTGCCAGCAGCCTCAACGGAGGGGAGCACTATGGCTACACCTTC. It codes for CASSLNGGEHYGYTF.

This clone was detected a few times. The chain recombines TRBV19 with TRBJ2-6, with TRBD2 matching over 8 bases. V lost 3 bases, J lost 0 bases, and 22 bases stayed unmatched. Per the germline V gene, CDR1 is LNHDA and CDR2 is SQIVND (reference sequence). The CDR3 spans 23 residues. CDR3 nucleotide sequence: TGTGCCAGTAGTATGAGGAGTGGGCGGGGGGATTGGAGCGCAACCTCTGGGGCCAACGTCCTGACTTTC. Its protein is CASSMRSGRGDWSATSGANVLTF.

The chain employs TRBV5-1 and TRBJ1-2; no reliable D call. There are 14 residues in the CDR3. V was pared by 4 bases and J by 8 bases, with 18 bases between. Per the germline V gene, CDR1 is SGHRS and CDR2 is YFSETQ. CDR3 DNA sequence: TGCGCCAGCAGCGTCGGTCAGACAAGCGGAGGCTACACCTTC. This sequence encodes CASSVGQTSGGYTF.

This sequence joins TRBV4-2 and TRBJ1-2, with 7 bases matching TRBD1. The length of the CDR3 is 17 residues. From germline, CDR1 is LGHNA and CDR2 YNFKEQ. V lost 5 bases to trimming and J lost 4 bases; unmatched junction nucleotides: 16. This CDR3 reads CASSSGPPGQPTYGYTF. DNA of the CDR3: TGTGCCAGCAGCAGTGGACCCCCGGGACAGCCAACCTATGGCTACACCTTC.

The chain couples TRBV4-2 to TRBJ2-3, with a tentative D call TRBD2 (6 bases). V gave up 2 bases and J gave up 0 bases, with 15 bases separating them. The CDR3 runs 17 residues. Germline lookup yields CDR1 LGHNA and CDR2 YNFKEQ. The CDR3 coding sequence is TGTGCCAGCAGCCAATGGACTACTCGATTCAGCACAGATACGCAGTATTTT. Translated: CASSQWTTRFSTDTQYF.

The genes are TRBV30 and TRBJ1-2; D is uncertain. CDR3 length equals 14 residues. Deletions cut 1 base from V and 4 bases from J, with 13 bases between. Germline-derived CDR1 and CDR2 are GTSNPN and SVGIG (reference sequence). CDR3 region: CAWSGCRGSYGYTF. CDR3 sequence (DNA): TGTGCCTGGAGTGGGTGCCGGGGAAGCTATGGCTACACCTTC. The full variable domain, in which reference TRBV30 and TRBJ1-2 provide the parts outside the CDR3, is SQTIHQWPATLVQPVGSPLSLECTVEGTSNPNLYWYRQAAGRGLQLLFYSVGIGQISSEVPQNLSASRPQDRQFILSSKKLLLSDSGFYLCAWSGCRGSYGYTFGSGTRLTVV.

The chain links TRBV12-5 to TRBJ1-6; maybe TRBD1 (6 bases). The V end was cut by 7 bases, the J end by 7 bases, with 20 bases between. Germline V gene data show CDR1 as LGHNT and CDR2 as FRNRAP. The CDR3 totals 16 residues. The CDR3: CASDRQETTPNSPLHF. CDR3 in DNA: TGTGCTAGTGATAGACAGGAAACTACGCCCAATTCACCCCTCCACTTT.

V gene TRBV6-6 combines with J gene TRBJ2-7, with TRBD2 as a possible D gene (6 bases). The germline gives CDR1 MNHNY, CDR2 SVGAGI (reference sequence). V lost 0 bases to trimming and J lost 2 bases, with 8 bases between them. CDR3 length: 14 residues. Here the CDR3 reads CASSYSAGTYEQYF. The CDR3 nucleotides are TGTGCCAGCAGTTACTCGGCGGGAACCTACGAGCAGTACTTC.

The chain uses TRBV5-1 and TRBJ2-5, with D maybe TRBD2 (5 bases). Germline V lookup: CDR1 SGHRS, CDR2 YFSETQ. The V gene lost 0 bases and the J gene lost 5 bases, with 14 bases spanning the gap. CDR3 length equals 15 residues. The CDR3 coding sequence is TGCGCCAGCAGCTTGGAGGTGGGCTGCGGGGAGACCCAGTACTTC. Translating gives CASSLEVGCGETQYF.

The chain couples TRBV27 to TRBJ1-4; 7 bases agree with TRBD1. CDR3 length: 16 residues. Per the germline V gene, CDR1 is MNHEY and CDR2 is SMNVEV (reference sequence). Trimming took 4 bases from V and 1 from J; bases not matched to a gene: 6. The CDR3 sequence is CASSSTRQGTNEKLFF. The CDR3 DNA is TGTGCCAGCAGTTCAACGCGACAGGGAACTAATGAAAAACTGTTTTTT. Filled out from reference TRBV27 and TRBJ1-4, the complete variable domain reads EAQVTQNPRYLITVTGKKLTVTCSQNMNHEYMSWYRQDPGLGLRQIYYSMNVEVTDKGDVPEGYKVSRKEKRNFPLILESPSPNQTSLYFCASSSTRQGTNEKLFFGSGTQLSVL.

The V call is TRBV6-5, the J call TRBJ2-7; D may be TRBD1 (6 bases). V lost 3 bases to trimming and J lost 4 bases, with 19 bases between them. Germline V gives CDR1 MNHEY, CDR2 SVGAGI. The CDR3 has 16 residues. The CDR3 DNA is TGTGCCAGCAGTTATAATATATTCGGACAGCTATACGAGCAGTACTTC. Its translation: CASSYNIFGQLYEQYF.

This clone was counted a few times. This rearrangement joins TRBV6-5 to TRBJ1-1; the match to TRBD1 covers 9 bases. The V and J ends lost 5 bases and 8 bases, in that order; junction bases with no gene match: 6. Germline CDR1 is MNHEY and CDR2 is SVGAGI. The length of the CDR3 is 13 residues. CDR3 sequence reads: CASSQTGQGEAFF. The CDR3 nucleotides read TGTGCCAGCAGTCAAACGGGACAGGGAGAAGCTTTCTTT.

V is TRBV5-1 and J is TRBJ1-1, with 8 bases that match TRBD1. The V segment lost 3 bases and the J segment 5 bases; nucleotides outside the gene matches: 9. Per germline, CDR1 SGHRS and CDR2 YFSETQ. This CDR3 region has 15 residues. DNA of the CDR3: TGCGCCAGCAGCTCGCGACAGGGGCGGGAAACTGAAGCTTTCTTT. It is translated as CASSSRQGRETEAFF.

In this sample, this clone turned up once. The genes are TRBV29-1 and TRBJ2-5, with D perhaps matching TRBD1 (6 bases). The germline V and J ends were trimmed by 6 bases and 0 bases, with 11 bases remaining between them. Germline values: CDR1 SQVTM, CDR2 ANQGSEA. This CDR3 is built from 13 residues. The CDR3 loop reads CSVDQGHQETQYF. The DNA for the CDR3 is TGCAGCGTAGACCAGGGGCACCAAGAGACCCAGTACTTC.

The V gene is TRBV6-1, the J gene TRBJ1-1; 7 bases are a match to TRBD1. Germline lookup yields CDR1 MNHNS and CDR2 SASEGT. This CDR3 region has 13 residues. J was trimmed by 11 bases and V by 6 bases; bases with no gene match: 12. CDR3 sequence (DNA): TGTGCCAGCAGGCCGAGACAGGGACCTCTGGCTTTCTTT. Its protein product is CASRPRQGPLAFF.

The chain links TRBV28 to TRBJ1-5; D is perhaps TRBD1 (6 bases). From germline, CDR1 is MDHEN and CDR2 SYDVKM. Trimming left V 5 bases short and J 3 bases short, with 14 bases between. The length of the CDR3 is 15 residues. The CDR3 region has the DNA TGTGCCAGCAGTCCCGTGACAGGCAACAATCAGCCCCAGCATTTT. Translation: CASSPVTGNNQPQHF.

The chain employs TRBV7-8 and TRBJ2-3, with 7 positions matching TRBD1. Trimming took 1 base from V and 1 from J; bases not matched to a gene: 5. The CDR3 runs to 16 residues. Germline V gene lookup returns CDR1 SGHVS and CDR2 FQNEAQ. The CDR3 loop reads CASSLVPGGCTDTQYF. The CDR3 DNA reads TGTGCCAGCAGCTTAGTCCCAGGGGGATGCACAGATACGCAGTATTTT.